This T cell receptor (beta chain) is from a study of blood T cell repertoires in COVID-19. The protocol was immunoSEQ multiplex PCR, while the TCRdb copy is restricted to in-frame clones and leaves out a portion. The repertoire includes about 250,000 clones, around nine tenths of them detected once, and around 3% sits in the top ten. The CDR3 loop spans 15 amino acids. CDR1 is LGHNA, CDR2 YNFKEQ, per germline. V was clipped by 0 bases and J by 2 bases, with 10 bases between them. Exposed participants encountered a COVID-19 case during the 2 weeks preceding study entry. The TCR sequence derives from a woman aged 40 to 50 who had been exposed to COVID-19. The sequenced sample consisted of PBMCs or T cells enriched from blood (not recorded which). The genes are TRBV4-2 and TRBJ1-2; D gene ambiguous. For the CDR3, the DNA is TGTGCCAGCAGCCAAGAAGTTAGCGGGAACTATGGCTACACCTTC. It specifies CASSQEVSGNYGYTF.